The rows below give T cell receptor beta chains drawn from one sample of a study of shared clonotypes between healthy human individuals. Method: immunoSEQ multiplex PCR; TCRdb's copy keeps in-frame clones and lacks some. The data contain approximately 1.4 million clones, 95% to 99% of them singletons. Sequencing input: naive CD4+ T cells sorted from blood. These receptors were taken from a man aged 25-45 years in good health. CDR3s include the opening cysteine and the closing phenylalanine or tryptophan. D genes are given only for firm matches. Size tells how often a clone was seen (once, few, many) or the class of an expanded clone, and some rows leave it out.

clone_size	v_call	cdr3_length	j_call	d_call	cdr3_nt	cdr3_aa
NA	TRBV5-1	15	TRBJ2-2	NA	TGCGCCAGCAGCCCGCTCGCCGGCAACACCGGGGAGCTGTTTTTT	CASSPLAGNTGELFF
NA	TRBV18	13	TRBJ2-7	TRBD1	TGTGCCAGCTCACAAGGACAGGGTTACGAGCAGTACTTC	CASSQGQGYEQYF
NA	TRBV28	16	TRBJ1-2	NA	TGTGCCAGCAGTTTGGCTCCCGGGACGGGGACAATAGGCTACACCTTC	CASSLAPGTGTIGYTF
NA	TRBV30	13	TRBJ1-1	TRBD1	TGTGCCTGGAGACAGGGGCTGAACACTGAAGCTTTCTTT	CAWRQGLNTEAFF
NA	TRBV7-2	12	TRBJ1-2	NA	TGTGCCAGCAGGAGCGACAGCTATGGCTACACCTTC	CASRSDSYGYTF
NA	TRBV5-1	14	TRBJ2-2	NA	TGCGCCAGCAGCCTGGCCGGGAGAACCGGGGAGCTGTTTTTT	CASSLAGRTGELFF
NA	TRBV29-1	15	TRBJ2-3	NA	TGCAGCGTTGAAATCTTAGCTGCGAGACCAGATACGCAGTATTTT	CSVEILAARPDTQYF
once	TRBV7-2	16	TRBJ1-2	NA	TGTGCCAGCAGCGCCGTTGTGGGCGTTATAAACTATGGCTACACCTTC	CASSAVVGVINYGYTF
NA	TRBV7-8	18	TRBJ1-5	NA	TGTGCCAGCAGCTTAGACCCGGTCGCACAGAGGGGGAGTCAGCCCCAGCATTTT	CASSLDPVAQRGSQPQHF
NA	TRBV5-5	13	TRBJ1-2	NA	TGTGCCAGCAGCTCTCGGGGTGACTATGGCTACACCTTC	CASSSRGDYGYTF
NA	TRBV28	13	TRBJ2-5	NA	TGTGCCAGCAGTTTGGTAGCCCAAGAGACCCAGTACTTC	CASSLVAQETQYF